This TCR beta chain was documented in a study of chemoradiotherapy in HPV16-positive cancers. Germline CDR1 and CDR2: SGHTS and YDEGEE. Trimming cost V 1 base and J 5 bases; bases outside gene matches: 2. This CDR3 is 14 amino acids long. The repertoire was sequenced with immunoSEQ multiplex PCR; TCRdb's copy has only in-frame clones and lacks some. The sample contains tens of thousands of clones, about 90% of which appear only once. The clonotype was recovered from a human donor with HPV-associated anogenital cancer. The specimen was blood, collected from a patient who underwent chemoradiotherapy. The chain carries TRBV5-8 and TRBJ2-2, with 7 bases that match TRBD2. The CDR3 region is CASSLNGGTGELFF. Here the CDR3 DNA reads TGTGCCAGCAGCTTGAACGGGGGGACCGGGGAGCTGTTTTTT.